This T cell receptor beta chain was identified during a study of blood T cell repertoires in COVID-19. Profiled with immunoSEQ multiplex PCR; TCRdb holds only in-frame clones, not every one. The data show about 280,000 clones, with around 89% seen just once and roughly 5.1% held by the top ten. The CDR3 covers 14 residues. Germline V gene lookup returns CDR1 SGHDN and CDR2 FVKESK. V dropped 6 bases and J dropped 8 bases, with 19 bases sitting between them. The table lists this clone with a count of one. The TCR originated in a man aged 40-49 years with acute or convalescent COVID-19. The rearrangement joins TRBV14 to TRBJ1-2, with D tentatively TRBD1 (6 bases). The material sequenced was peripheral blood. CDR3 amino acids: CASSPNRGGRGYTF. The CDR3 DNA sequence: TGTGCCAGCAGTCCGAACCGGGGGGGCAGAGGCTACACCTTC.